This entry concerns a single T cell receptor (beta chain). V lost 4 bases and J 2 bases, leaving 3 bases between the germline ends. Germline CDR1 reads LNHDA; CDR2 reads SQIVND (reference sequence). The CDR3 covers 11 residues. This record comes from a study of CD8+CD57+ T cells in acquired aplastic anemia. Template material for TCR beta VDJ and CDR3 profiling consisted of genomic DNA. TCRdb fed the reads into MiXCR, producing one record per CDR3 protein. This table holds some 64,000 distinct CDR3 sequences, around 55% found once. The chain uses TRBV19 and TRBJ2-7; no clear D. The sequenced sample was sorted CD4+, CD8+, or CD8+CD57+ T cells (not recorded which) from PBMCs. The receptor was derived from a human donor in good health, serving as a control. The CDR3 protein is CASSNTYEQYF. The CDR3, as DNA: TGTGCCAGTAGTAACACCTACGAGCAGTACTTC. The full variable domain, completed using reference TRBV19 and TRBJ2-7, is DGGITQSPKYLFRKEGQNVTLSCEQNLNHDAMYWYRQDPGQGLRLIYYSQIVNDFQKGDIAEGYSVSREKKESFPLTVTSAQKNPTAFYLCASSNTYEQYFGPGTRLTVT.